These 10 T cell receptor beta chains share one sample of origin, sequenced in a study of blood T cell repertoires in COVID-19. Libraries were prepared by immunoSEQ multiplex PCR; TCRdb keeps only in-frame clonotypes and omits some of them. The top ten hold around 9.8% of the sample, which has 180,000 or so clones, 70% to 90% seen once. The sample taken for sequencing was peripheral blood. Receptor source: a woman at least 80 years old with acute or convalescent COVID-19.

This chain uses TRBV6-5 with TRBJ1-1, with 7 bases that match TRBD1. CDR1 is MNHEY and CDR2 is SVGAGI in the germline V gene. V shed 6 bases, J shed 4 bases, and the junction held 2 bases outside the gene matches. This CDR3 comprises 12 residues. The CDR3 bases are TGTGCCAGCAGCCAGGGGGGCACTGAAGCTTTCTTT. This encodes CASSQGGTEAFF.

The CDR3 here is CASSQESRGRLTFF. The CDR3 bases are TGCGCCAGCAGCCAAGAGTCCAGGGGGCGTCTGACTTTCTTT. The V and J genes are TRBV4-1 and TRBJ1-1, with 8 bases fitting TRBD1. The CDR3 totals 14 residues. With V trimmed by 0 bases and J by 12 bases, 9 bases remained unmatched. The germline V gene has CDR1 MGHRA and CDR2 YSYEKL.

The DNA for the CDR3 is TGTGCCAGCTCCCCCAGTGACTCGCAGTATTTT. This codes for CASSPSDSQYF. The chain couples TRBV18 to TRBJ2-3; D is unresolved. Germline lookup yields CDR1 KGHSH and CDR2 LQKENI. Trimming took 6 bases from V and 10 from J, leaving 11 bases between them. CDR3 length equals 11 residues. Supplemented by reference TRBV18 and TRBJ2-3, the full variable domain reads NAGVMQNPRHLVRRRGQEARLRCSPMKGHSHVYWYRQLPEEGLKFMVYLQKENIIDESGMPKERFSAEFPKEGPSILRIQQVVRGDSAAYFCASSPSDSQYFGPGTRLTVL.

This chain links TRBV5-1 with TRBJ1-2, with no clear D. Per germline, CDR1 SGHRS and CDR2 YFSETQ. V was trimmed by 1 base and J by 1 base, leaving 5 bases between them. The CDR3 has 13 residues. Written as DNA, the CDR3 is TGCGCCAGCAGCTTGCAATTTAACTATGGCTACACCTTC. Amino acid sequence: CASSLQFNYGYTF.

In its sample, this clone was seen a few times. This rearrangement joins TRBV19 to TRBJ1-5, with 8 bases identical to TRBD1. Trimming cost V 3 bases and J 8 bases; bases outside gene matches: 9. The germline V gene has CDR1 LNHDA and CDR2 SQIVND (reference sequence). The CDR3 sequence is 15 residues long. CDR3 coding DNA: TGTGCCAGTAGTATCCTTGGACAGGGCGTTGAGCCCCAGCATTTT. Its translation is CASSILGQGVEPQHF. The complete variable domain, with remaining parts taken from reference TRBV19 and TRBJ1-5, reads DGGITQSPKYLFRKEGQNVTLSCEQNLNHDAMYWYRQDPGQGLRLIYYSQIVNDFQKGDIAEGYSVSREKKESFPLTVTSAQKNPTAFYLCASSILGQGVEPQHFGDGTRLSIL.

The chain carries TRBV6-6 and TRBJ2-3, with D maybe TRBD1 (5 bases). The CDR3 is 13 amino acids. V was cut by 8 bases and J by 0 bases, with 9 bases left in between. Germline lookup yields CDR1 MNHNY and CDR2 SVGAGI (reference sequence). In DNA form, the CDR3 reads TGTGCCAGCGGGCAGGGAAGCACAGATACGCAGTATTTT. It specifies CASGQGSTDTQYF.

The CDR3 nucleotides read TGTGCCAGCAGCGTTTTAAGTACTAGTCGCAATGAGCAGTTCTTC. It is translated as CASSVLSTSRNEQFF. The chain couples TRBV9 to TRBJ2-1, with D perhaps TRBD2 (5 bases). V was trimmed by 2 bases and J by 6 bases, leaving 15 bases between them. This CDR3 contains 15 residues. Germline-derived CDR1 and CDR2 are SGDLS and YYNGEE.

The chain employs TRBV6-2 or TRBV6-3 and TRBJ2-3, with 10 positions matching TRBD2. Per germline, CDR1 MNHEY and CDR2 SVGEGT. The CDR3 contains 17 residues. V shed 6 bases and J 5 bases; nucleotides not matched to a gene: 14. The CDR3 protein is CASSPQGAGGHRDTQYF. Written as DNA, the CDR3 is TGTGCCAGCAGCCCCCAGGGAGCGGGGGGGCATAGAGATACGCAGTATTTT.

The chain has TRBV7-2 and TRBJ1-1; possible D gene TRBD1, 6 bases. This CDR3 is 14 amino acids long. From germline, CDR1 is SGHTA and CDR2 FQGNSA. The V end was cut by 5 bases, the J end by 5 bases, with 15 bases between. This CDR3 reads CASSRQGLGTEAFF. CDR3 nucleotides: TGTGCCAGCAGCCGCCAGGGGCTGGGGACTGAAGCTTTCTTT.

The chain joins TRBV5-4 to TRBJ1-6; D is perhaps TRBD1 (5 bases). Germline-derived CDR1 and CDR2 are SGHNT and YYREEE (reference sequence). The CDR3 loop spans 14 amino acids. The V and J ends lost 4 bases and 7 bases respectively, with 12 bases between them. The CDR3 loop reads CASSPDSTNSPLHF. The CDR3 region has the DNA TGTGCCAGCAGCCCAGACAGTACCAATTCACCCCTCCACTTT.